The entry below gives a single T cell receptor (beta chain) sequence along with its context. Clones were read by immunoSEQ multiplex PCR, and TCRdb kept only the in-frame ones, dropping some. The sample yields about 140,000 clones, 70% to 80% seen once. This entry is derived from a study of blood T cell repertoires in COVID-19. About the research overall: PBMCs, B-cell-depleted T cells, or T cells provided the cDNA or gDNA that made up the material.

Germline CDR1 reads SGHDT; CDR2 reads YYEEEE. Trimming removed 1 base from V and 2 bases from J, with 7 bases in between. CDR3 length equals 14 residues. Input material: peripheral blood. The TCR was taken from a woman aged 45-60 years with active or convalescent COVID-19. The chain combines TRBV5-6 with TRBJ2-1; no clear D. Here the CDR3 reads CASSLPRPYNEQFF. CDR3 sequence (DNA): TGTGCCAGCAGCTTGCCGCGCCCCTACAATGAGCAGTTCTTC.